Included here is one T cell receptor beta chain sequence, with context. Antigen unknown. This record belongs to a study of T cell responses to AZD1222 COVID-19 vaccine. Whole-study results and caveats: The study found vaccine-associated CD4 TCRs spanning spike, dominant at 160-218 and 743-854.

Clones were read by immunoSEQ multiplex PCR, and TCRdb kept only the in-frame ones, dropping some. The repertoire holds 120,000 to 150,000 clones, with about 90% as singletons. Deletions cut 0 bases from V and 3 bases from J, with 13 bases between. In germline, CDR1 is LGHDT, CDR2 YNNKEL (reference sequence). The CDR3 is 16 amino acids. The sample consisted of peripheral blood, taken 28 days after the second dose of the MenACWY control vaccine. J is TRBJ2-3 and V is TRBV3-1 (or the pseudogene TRBV3-2); no definite D call. This receptor was identified in an adult who received the MenACWY meningococcal vaccine as a control. The CDR3 nucleotides read TGTGCCAGCAGCCAAGATGTACCCCGCTTAACAGATACGCAGTATTTT. Translating it yields CASSQDVPRLTDTQYF.